Judged by abundance, the clone carrying this TCR beta chain is medium-sized. Its antigen is unidentified. The sample comes from a study of radiation and T cells in renal cell carcinoma. General observations from the study: In blood, top tumor clones expanded by 2 weeks, shrinking by 4.

Time point noted: baseline pretreatment blood. Treatment: 15 Gy SBRT to primary tumor, nephrectomy 4 weeks later. The tumor was a clear cell renal cell carcinoma. Germline values: CDR1 LNHDA, CDR2 SQIVND (reference sequence). The CDR3 extends over 15 amino acids. Losses at the gene ends were 4 bases for V and 5 bases for J; bases not matched to a gene: 6. Only in-frame clones appear in the TCRdb table, and some are missing; sequencing was by immunoSEQ multiplex PCR. The data show over 120,000 clones, more than 70% seen once. The TCR originated in a woman in her fifties or sixties with renal cell carcinoma. The chain joins TRBV19 to TRBJ2-5, with 11 nucleotides matching TRBD2. Sequenced material: blood, taken from a patient whose treatment included radiotherapy and nephrectomy. The CDR3 region is CASSKTSGGFETQYF. CDR3 DNA: TGTGCCAGTAGTAAAACTAGCGGGGGCTTTGAGACCCAGTACTTC.